This T cell receptor beta chain stems from a study of T cells in Graves' hyperthyroidism and ophthalmopathy. As for the study in general: Peripheral blood collection took place at initial diagnosis, before any treatment.

The investigators amplified TCR beta CDR3 regions from RNA transcripts. The HTBI primer set drove a first-round RT-PCR of the TCR CDR3. TCRdb itself ran the multiplex PCR reads through MiXCR, one entry per CDR3 protein. The sample lists 500,000 to 650,000 distinct CDR3 sequences, roughly 21% occurring once. The CDR3 length is 17 residues. J was trimmed by 0 bases and V by 0 bases; bases with no gene match: 4. Germline CDR1 reads MNHEY; CDR2 reads SVGEGT. Patients having uncontrolled infection, another autoimmune disease, pregnancy or lactation were not included. In regard to this clonotype: Its antigen is as yet unknown.

Study-level points and caveats: Blood held most thyroid clonotypes expanded above 0.001 frequency.

This sequence was found in a man aged 35 to 55 with Graves' ophthalmopathy. The chain joins TRBV6-2 or TRBV6-3 to TRBJ2-2; TRBD2 aligns across 7 bases. The sequencing input was blood. The CDR3 coding sequence is TGTGCCAGCAGTTACTCGTTCAGCGGGGCGAACACCGGGGAGCTGTTTTTT. It is translated as CASSYSFSGANTGELFF.